This T cell receptor beta chain was found in a study of regulatory T cells in long-lasting Graves disease. Time point specified: newly diagnosed GD, antithyroid drugs for less than 3 months. Construction of the TCR library relied on RNA isolated from PBMCs. With iRepertoire HTBI primers and Arm-PCR of CDR3 regions, TCR beta libraries were built. TCRdb re-called the multiplex PCR reads with MiXCR, one entry per CDR3 protein. This sample has around 450,000 distinct CDR3 sequences, with approximately 15% found just once. Germline V gene data show CDR1 as DFQATT and CDR2 as SNEGSKA (reference sequence). The CDR3 has 13 amino acids. These records were also assigned to another study, of T cells in Graves' hyperthyroidism and ophthalmopathy.

The sequencing used peripheral blood mononuclear cells (PBMCs), collected at new diagnosis, from a patient treated with antithyroid drugs. This rearrangement joins TRBV20-1 to TRBJ1-6; D is unclear. The sequence was obtained from a middle-aged woman with Graves disease. CDR3 residues: CSAGGRRNSPLHF. DNA of the CDR3: TGCAGCGCCGGAGGACGAAGGAATTCACCCCTCCACTTT.